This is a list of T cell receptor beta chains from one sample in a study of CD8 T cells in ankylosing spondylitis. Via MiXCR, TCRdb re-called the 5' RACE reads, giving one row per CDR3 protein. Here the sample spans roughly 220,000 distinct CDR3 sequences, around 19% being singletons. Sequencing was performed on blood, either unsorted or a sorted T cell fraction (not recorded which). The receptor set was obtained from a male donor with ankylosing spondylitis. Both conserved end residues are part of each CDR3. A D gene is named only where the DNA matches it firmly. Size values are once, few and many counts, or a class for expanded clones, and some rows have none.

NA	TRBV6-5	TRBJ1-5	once	TGTGCCAGCAGTTCACAGGGACCTGGTCAGCCCCAGCATTTT	CASSSQGPGQPQHF
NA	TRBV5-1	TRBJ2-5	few	TGCGCCAGCAGCTTGTGGGCAGATCAAGAGACCCAGTACTTC	CASSLWADQETQYF
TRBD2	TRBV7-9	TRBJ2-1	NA	TGTGCCAGCAGCCTAGCGGGGGGGAACGACAATGAGCAGTTCTTC	CASSLAGGNDNEQFF
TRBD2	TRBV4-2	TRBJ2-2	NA	TGTGCCAGCAGCCCGTTACTAGCGGGAAACACAGGGACCGGGGAGCTGTTTTTT	CASSPLLAGNTGTGELFF
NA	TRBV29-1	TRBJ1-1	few	TGCAGCGTGCCGGGGATCCACACTGAAGCTTTCTTT	CSVPGIHTEAFF
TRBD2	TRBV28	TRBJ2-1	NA	TGTGCCAGCAGTTTATCGGGAGGGCCCAGTGAGCAGTTCTTC	CASSLSGGPSEQFF
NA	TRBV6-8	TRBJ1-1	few	TGTGCCAGCAGTTACCCGCTACTTCGGGGCCCTATCCCCGCTGAAGCTTTCTTT	CASSYPLLRGPIPAEAFF
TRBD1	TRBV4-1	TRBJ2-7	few	TGCGCCAGCAGCCAAGTTCAGGGGGCCTCCTACGAGCAGTACTTC	CASSQVQGASYEQYF
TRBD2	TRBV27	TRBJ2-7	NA	TGTGCCAGCCGGACTAGCGGCGCCTACGAGCAGTACTTC	CASRTSGAYEQYF
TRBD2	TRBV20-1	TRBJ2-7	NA	TGCAGTGTTAAGGAGCGGGGGCTAGACGAGCAGTACTTC	CSVKERGLDEQYF
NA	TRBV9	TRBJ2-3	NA	TGTGCCAGCAGAACGGGGGCCGGAGGGACGACAGATACGCAGTATTTT	CASRTGAGGTTDTQYF